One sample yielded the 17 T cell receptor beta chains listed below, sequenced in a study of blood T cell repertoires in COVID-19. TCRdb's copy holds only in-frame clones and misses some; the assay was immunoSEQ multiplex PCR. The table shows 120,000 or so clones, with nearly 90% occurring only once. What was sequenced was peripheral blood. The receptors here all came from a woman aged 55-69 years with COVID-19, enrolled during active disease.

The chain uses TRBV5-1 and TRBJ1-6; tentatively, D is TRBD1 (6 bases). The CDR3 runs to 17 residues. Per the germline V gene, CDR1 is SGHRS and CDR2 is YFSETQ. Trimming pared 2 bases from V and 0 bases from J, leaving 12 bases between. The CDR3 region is CASSLGQIGSYNSPLHF. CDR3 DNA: TGCGCCAGCAGCTTAGGACAGATAGGCTCCTATAATTCACCCCTCCACTTT.

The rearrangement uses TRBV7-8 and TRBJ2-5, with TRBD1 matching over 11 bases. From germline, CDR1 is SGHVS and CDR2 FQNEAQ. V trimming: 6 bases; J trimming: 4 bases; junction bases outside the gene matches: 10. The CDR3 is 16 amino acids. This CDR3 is CASSFGQGAWGETQYF. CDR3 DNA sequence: TGTGCCAGCAGTTTTGGACAGGGGGCATGGGGAGAGACCCAGTACTTC.

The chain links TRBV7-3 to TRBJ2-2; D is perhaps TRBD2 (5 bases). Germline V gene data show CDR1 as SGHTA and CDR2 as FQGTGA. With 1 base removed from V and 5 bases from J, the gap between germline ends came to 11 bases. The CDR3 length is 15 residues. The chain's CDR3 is CASSLNGWETGELFF. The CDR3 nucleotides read TGTGCCAGCAGCTTAAACGGTTGGGAGACCGGGGAGCTGTTTTTT. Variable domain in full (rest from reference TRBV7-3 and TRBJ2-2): GAGVSQTPSNKVTEKGKYVELRCDPISGHTALYWYRQSLGQGPEFLIYFQGTGAADDSGLPNDRFFAVRPEGSVSTLKIQRTERGDSAVYLCASSLNGWETGELFFGEGSRLTVL.

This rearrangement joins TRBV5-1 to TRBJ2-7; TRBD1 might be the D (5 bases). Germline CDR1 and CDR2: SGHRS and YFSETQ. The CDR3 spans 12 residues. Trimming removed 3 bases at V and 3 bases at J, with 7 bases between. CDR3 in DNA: TGCGCCAGCAGCTCCCAGGGCTACGAGCAGTACTTC. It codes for CASSSQGYEQYF.

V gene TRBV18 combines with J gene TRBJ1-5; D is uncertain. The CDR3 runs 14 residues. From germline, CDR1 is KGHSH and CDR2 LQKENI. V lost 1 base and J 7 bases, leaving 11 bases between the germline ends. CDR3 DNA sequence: TGTGCCAGCTCACCACTGAATAATCGGCAGCCCCAGCATTTT. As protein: CASSPLNNRQPQHF.

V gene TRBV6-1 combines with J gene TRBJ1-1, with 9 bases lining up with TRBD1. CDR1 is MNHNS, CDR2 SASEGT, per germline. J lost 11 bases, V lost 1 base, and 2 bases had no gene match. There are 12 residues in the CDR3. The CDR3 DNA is TGTGCCAGCAGTGAAGGGGACAGGGCTGCTTTCTTT. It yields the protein CASSEGDRAAFF.

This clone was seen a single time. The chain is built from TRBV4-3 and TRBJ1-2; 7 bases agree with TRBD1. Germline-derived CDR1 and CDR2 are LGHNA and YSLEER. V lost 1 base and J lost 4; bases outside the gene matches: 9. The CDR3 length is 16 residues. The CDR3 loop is CASSQGGRDSSYGYTF. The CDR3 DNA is TGCGCCAGCAGCCAAGGCGGCCGGGACAGCTCCTATGGCTACACCTTC.

The CDR3 nucleotides read TGTGCCAGCAGCTCACCCCTACTAGCGCCCTACAATGAGCAGTTCTTC. Its protein product is CASSSPLLAPYNEQFF. This chain uses TRBV11-2 with TRBJ2-1; 7 bases are a match to TRBD2. Germline V gene sequence: CDR1 SGHAT, CDR2 FQNNGV. V lost 4 bases and J lost 2; bases outside the gene matches: 8. The CDR3 spans 16 residues.

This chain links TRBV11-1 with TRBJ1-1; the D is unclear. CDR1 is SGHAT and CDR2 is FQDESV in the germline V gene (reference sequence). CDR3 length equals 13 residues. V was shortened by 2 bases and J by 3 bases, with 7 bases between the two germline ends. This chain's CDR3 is CASSLSGYTEAFF. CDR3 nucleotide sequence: TGTGCCAGCAGCTTATCCGGGTACACTGAAGCTTTCTTT.

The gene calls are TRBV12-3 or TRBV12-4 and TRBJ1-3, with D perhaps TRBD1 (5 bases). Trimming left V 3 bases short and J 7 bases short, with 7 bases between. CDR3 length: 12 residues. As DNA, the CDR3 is TGTGCCAGCAGTTTGGGGGGGAACACCATATATTTT. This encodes CASSLGGNTIYF.

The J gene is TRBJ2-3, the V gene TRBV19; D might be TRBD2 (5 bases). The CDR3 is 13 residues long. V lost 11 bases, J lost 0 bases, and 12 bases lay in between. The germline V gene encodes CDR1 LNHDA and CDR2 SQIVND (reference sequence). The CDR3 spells CAGLADSTDTQYF. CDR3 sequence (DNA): TGTGCCGGTCTAGCAGATAGCACAGATACGCAGTATTTT.

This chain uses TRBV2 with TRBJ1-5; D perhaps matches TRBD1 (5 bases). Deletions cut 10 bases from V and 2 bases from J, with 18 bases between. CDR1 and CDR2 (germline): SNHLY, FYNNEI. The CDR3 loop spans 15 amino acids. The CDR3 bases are TGTGCCACAAAAACCTCGGGGGATGGCAATCAGCCCCAGCATTTT. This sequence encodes CATKTSGDGNQPQHF.

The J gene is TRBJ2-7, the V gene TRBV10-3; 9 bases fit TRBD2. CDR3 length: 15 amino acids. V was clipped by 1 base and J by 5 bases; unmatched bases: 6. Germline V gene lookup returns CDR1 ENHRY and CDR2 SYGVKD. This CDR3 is CAISELGGGADEQYF. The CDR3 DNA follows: TGTGCCATCAGTGAGTTGGGCGGGGGGGCGGACGAGCAGTACTTC.

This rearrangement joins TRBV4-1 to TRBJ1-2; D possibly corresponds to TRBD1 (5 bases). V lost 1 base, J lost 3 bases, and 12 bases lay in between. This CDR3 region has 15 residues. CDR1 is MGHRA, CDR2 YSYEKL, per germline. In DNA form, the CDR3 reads TGCGCCAGCAGCCAAGCACTCCGGGGGTACTATGGCTACACCTTC. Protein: CASSQALRGYYGYTF.

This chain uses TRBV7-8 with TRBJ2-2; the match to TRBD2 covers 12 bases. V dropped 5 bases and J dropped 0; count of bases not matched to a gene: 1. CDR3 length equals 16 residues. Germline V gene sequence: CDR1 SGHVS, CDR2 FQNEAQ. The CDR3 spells CASSPSGGANTGELFF. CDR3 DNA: TGTGCCAGCAGCCCTAGCGGGGGGGCGAACACCGGGGAGCTGTTTTTT.

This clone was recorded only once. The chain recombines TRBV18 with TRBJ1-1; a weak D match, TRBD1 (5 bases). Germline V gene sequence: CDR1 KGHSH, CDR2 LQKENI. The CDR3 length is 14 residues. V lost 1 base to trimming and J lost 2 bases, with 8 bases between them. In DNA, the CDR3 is TGTGCCAGCTCACCACGCGGGGGTAACACTGAAGCTTTCTTT. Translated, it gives CASSPRGGNTEAFF.

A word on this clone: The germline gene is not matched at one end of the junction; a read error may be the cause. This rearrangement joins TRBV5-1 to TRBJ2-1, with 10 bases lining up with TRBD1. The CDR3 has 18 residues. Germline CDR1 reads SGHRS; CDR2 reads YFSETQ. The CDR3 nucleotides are TGCGCCAGCAGCTTGCGTCCCGGGACAGGGGAGGCCTATAATGAGCAGTTCTTC. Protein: CASSLRPGTGEAYNEQFF.